The sequence of this T cell receptor (beta chain) was determined in a study of monozygotic twins with inflammatory bowel disease. The CDR3 spans 15 residues. The V gene's germline CDR1 is MNHEY and CDR2 SMNVEV (reference sequence). Whole blood served as the source of total RNA, and no T cell sorting took place. Study-wide results and caveats: For IBD, no single strong associated signal or clonotype was supported. Repertoire similarity was not found to differ between concordant and discordant twins, possibly from limited power.

TCRdb reprocessed the 5' RACE reads, with one entry per CDR3 protein and no DNA. The repertoire shows approximately 330,000 distinct CDR3 sequences; the top ten hold around 2%. As regards this clonotype: Its specificity is unknown.

The rearrangement links TRBV27 to TRBJ2-1; TCRdb names TRBD2, which stays unverified in the absence of DNA. This clonotype originated in a human donor with ulcerative colitis or Crohn's disease, or a healthy co-twin of an affected twin (not recorded which). The sample was blood. This chain's CDR3 is CASSETSGRYNEQFF.